This entry lists 10 T cell receptor beta chains sequenced from one sample in a study of blood T cell repertoires in COVID-19 (dated by TCRdb to 2020 to 2021). Library preparation used the immunoSEQ multiplex PCR assay. The immuneACCESS repertoire file appears here via TCRdb, limited to in-frame rearrangements. These files lack a portion of the clones; in checked studies, under half of the deficit traces to unresolved V genes, and the cause of the others is not known. The sample profile shows around 220,000 clones; around 85% of them were found once. 2.2% of the sample lies in the top ten. The sequenced material came from peripheral blood. The receptor source for this set is a woman between 50 and 59 years old with acute or convalescent COVID-19.

The chain links TRBV20-1 to TRBJ2-1, with D perhaps TRBD1 (5 bases). The CDR3 sequence is 11 residues long. V dropped 6 bases and J dropped 9 bases, with 12 bases sitting between them. Per germline, CDR1 DFQATT and CDR2 SNEGSKA (reference sequence). The CDR3 here is CSARLGAEQFF. The CDR3 region has the DNA TGCAGTGCCCGCCTAGGGGCTGAGCAGTTCTTC.

V is TRBV11-2 and J is TRBJ2-3, with 9 bases fitting TRBD2. This CDR3 contains 16 residues. V trimming: 6 bases; J trimming: 0 bases; junction bases outside the gene matches: 7. Germline CDR1 and CDR2: SGHAT and FQNNGV. Written as DNA, the CDR3 is TGTGCCAGCAGGAGCGTTAGCGGGGGTAGCACAGATACGCAGTATTTT. Its translation is CASRSVSGGSTDTQYF.

The chain joins TRBV4-1 to TRBJ2-5; a possible D gene is TRBD2 (6 bases). V was shortened by 5 bases and J by 3 bases, with 13 bases between the two germline ends. The CDR3 covers 14 residues. Germline loops: CDR1 MGHRA, CDR2 YSYEKL. The chain's CDR3 is CASSFRGAEETQYF. For the CDR3, the DNA is TGCGCCAGCAGCTTTCGCGGGGCCGAAGAGACCCAGTACTTC.

The V call is TRBV4-3, the J call TRBJ2-7; tentatively, D is TRBD1 (5 bases). CDR3 length: 15 amino acids. Trimming took off 1 base at V and 7 bases at J, with 17 bases between the two ends. Germline lookup yields CDR1 LGHNA and CDR2 YSLEER. In DNA, the CDR3 is TGCGCCAGCAGCCAAGGGGGCTCCGGAGCTCATGAGCAGTACTTC. This gives the protein CASSQGGSGAHEQYF.

This chain connects TRBV5-6 to TRBJ2-3; the D gene is possibly TRBD2 (6 bases). The germline V gene has CDR1 SGHDT and CDR2 YYEEEE. The V and J ends lost 2 bases and 5 bases respectively, with 18 bases between them. This CDR3 spans 16 amino acids. The CDR3 DNA is TGTGCCAGCAGCTTTCTGTTGCGGGGAGAGGGAGATACGCAGTATTTT. It specifies CASSFLLRGEGDTQYF.

The chain has TRBV10-3 and TRBJ2-2; 7 bases are a match to TRBD1. The CDR3 contains 12 residues. Per the germline V gene, CDR1 is ENHRY and CDR2 is SYGVKD. Trimming removed 7 bases from V and 6 bases from J; junction bases left unmatched: 2. The CDR3 here is CAINQGAGELFF. CDR3 DNA sequence: TGTGCCATCAATCAGGGGGCCGGGGAGCTGTTTTTT.

The table lists this clone with a few counts. V is TRBV19 and J is TRBJ1-1; no clear D. CDR3 size: 13 residues. Germline V gene lookup returns CDR1 LNHDA and CDR2 SQIVND (reference sequence). Trimming stripped 2 bases from V and 8 bases from J, with 12 bases between. The CDR3, as DNA: TGTGCCAGTAGTATAACCGGTCTCGCGGAAGCTTTCTTT. This sequence encodes CASSITGLAEAFF.

V is TRBV27 and J is TRBJ1-3; 9 positions agree with TRBD1. After removal of 2 bases from V and 9 bases from J, the junction contained 2 bases not matched to a gene. This CDR3 is 13 amino acids long. The germline V gene encodes CDR1 MNHEY and CDR2 SMNVEV (reference sequence). CDR3 loop: CASSLETGGTIYF. The CDR3 bases are TGTGCCAGCAGTTTAGAGACAGGGGGCACCATATATTTT.

The chain recombines TRBV24-1 with TRBJ1-2, with TRBD1 matching 7 bases. V shed 5 bases and J 4 bases; nucleotides not matched to a gene: 3. Per germline, CDR1 KGHDR and CDR2 SFDVKD. The CDR3 extends over 13 amino acids. The CDR3 bases are TGTGCCACCAGTGGGAACAGGGGCTATGGCTACACCTTC. Translation gives CATSGNRGYGYTF.

The chain is built from TRBV6-2 or TRBV6-3 and TRBJ2-2; D ambiguous. Germline V CDR1 and CDR2: MNHEY, SVGEGT. This CDR3 has 11 residues. Trimming shortened V by 2 bases and J by 9 bases, and 4 bases separated the two germline ends. The CDR3 sequence: CASSYRWELFF. The CDR3 nucleotides are TGTGCCAGCAGTTACCGGTGGGAGCTGTTTTTT.